This T cell receptor (beta chain) came from a study of cytomegalovirus exposure and HLA in healthy donors. Trimming removed 0 bases from V and 4 bases from J, with 13 bases in between. The CDR3 sequence is 15 residues long. CDR1 and CDR2 from the germline V gene are SGDLS and YYNGEE. Vbeta (60) and Jbeta (13) primers were used in the PCR. The repertoire was sequenced with immunoSEQ multiplex PCR; TCRdb's copy has only in-frame clones and lacks some. The sample carries around 150,000 clones, over 70% recorded once. These donors, healthy bone marrow donors, were studied. Worth noting for this clone: The antigen is undetermined.

The study's findings and limits: Relative to the approximately 670-donor mean, N-insertions were reportedly fewer in an Asian-associated ancestry cluster in a later analysis.

Sequences were obtained from PBMCs. This receptor was identified in a male donor in good health and CMV-seronegative. The J gene is TRBJ1-2, the V gene TRBV9; no clear D gene. Here the CDR3 DNA reads TGTGCCAGCAGCGTAGTGGGAGGAGGGAGCTATGGCTACACCTTC. Amino acid sequence: CASSVVGGGSYGYTF.